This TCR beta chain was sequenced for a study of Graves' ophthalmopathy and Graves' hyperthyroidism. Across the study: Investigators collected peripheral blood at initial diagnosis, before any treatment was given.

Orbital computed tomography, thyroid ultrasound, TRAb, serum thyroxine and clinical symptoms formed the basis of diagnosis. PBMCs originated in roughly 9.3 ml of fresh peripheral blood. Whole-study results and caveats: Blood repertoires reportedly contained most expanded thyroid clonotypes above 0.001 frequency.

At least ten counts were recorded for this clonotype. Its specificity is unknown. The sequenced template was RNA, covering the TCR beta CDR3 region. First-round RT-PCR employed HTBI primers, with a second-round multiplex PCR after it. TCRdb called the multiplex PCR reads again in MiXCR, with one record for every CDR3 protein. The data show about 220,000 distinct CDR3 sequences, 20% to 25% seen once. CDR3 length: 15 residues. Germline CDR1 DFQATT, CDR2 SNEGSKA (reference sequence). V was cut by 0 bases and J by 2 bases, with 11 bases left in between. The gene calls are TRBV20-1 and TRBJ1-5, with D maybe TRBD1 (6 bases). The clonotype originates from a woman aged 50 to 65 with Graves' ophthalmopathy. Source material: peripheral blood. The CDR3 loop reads CSARDQGMGNQPQHF. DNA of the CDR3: TGCAGTGCTAGAGACCAGGGGATGGGCAATCAGCCCCAGCATTTT.